These 10 T cell receptor beta chains were all obtained from the same sample, sequenced in a study of blood T cells in healthy people across ages. The second PCR ran roughly 6 to 11 cycles with a sample-barcoded 5' primer and J-beta primers. MiXCR, run by TCRdb on the 5' RACE reads, gives a single entry per CDR3 protein. The sample shows approximately 1.5 million distinct CDR3 sequences, about 42% of them seen only once. The sequenced sample was blood. Receptor source: a woman aged 18-29 years in good health.

There are a few counts of this clonotype. The CDR3 here is CASSAGVHDRAYGYTF. As DNA, the CDR3 is TGTGCCAGCAGCGCAGGGGTACACGACAGGGCATATGGCTACACCTTC. V is TRBV7-8 and J is TRBJ1-2; 7 bases align to TRBD1. The CDR3 has 16 amino acids. The ends lost 5 bases at V and 5 bases at J; junction bases unmatched: 14. The germline V gene encodes CDR1 SGHVS and CDR2 FQNEAQ.

The chain joins TRBV27 to TRBJ2-2; D remains ambiguous. CDR1 and CDR2 (germline): MNHEY, SMNVEV (reference sequence). Trimming removed 1 base from V and 6 bases from J, with 3 bases in between. The CDR3 runs to 12 residues. This CDR3 is CASSLYSGELFF. The DNA of the CDR3 is TGTGCCAGCAGTTTATATTCCGGGGAGCTGTTTTTT.

This clonotype has more than one count but fewer than ten. This chain joins TRBV4-3 and TRBJ1-2; 7 nucleotides agree with TRBD1. The CDR3 has 14 residues. V gave up 2 bases and J gave up 4 bases; unmatched junction bases: 4. Germline CDR1 reads LGHNA; CDR2 reads YSLEER. CDR3 residues: CASSQLGQLYGYTF. CDR3 in DNA: TGCGCCAGCAGCCAACTGGGACAGCTCTATGGCTACACCTTC.

Comments on this clonotype: It may be a read error: a sequence one base away is much more abundant. V usage is TRBV10-3 and J usage is TRBJ1-2; D is unresolved. This CDR3 region has 13 residues. Germline CDR1 ENHRY, CDR2 SYGVKD. The CDR3 nucleotides read TGTGCCATCAGTGGCCCCGGATTCTATGGCTGCACCTTC. As protein: CAISGPGFYGCTF.

This sequence joins TRBV11-2 and TRBJ2-1; tentative D call: TRBD2 (6 bases). Deletions cut 4 bases from V and 9 bases from J, with 16 bases between. Looked up from germline, CDR1 is SGHAT and CDR2 is FQNNGV. This CDR3 has 14 amino acids. The CDR3 bases are TGTGCCAGCAGCTCCCCTACCGGGGGTCGTGAGCAGTTCTTC. Translated, it gives CASSSPTGGREQFF.

The chain has TRBV4-3 and TRBJ1-2; a weak D match, TRBD1 (5 bases). Trimming pared 0 bases from V and 3 bases from J, leaving 8 bases between. Per germline, CDR1 LGHNA and CDR2 YSLEER. CDR3 length: 14 residues. The CDR3 sequence: CASSQEWGDYGYTF. The CDR3, as DNA: TGCGCCAGCAGCCAAGAGTGGGGGGACTATGGCTACACCTTC.

Remarks on this clonotype: One end of the junction is discordant with germline, which a read error may explain. The chain is built from TRBV20-1 and TRBJ1-3; D is uncertain. Germline CDR1 and CDR2: DFQATT and SNEGSKA (reference sequence). The CDR3 is 16 residues long. In nucleotides, the CDR3 is TGCAGTGCTGGAGATTCAGTGGGCCTCTCTGGAAACACCATATATTTT. This codes for CSAGDSVGLSGNTIYF.

This chain joins TRBV6-5 and TRBJ2-1; 7 nucleotides line up with TRBD2. CDR1 is MNHEY, CDR2 SVGAGI, per germline. The CDR3 runs to 14 residues. V gave up 2 bases and J gave up 9 bases; unmatched junction bases: 7. The CDR3 loop reads CASSYGGLRSEQFF. CDR3 sequence (DNA): TGTGCCAGCAGTTACGGGGGACTAAGGAGTGAGCAGTTCTTC.

The chain combines TRBV6-5 with TRBJ1-2; D unresolved. Between the trimmed V and J ends, which lost 6 bases and 1 base, there was a span of 9 bases. In germline, CDR1 is MNHEY, CDR2 SVGAGI. This CDR3 is built from 13 residues. The CDR3 protein is CASRNQNNYGYTF. The DNA for the CDR3 is TGTGCCAGCAGGAACCAAAATAACTATGGCTACACCTTC.

This clonotype was seen only a few times. The chain joins TRBV11-2 to TRBJ2-3; no definite D call. The germline V and J ends were trimmed by 6 bases and 2 bases, with 12 bases remaining between them. This CDR3 is built from 14 residues. CDR1 is SGHAT, CDR2 FQNNGV, per germline. CDR3 in amino acids: CASRLRITTDTQYF. In DNA form, the CDR3 reads TGTGCCAGCAGACTTAGAATTACCACAGATACGCAGTATTTT.